A selection of T cell receptor beta chains follows, all from one sample in a study of T cell responses to AZD1222 COVID-19 vaccine. TCRdb keeps only in-frame clones here, not all; method: immunoSEQ multiplex PCR. Counted here are roughly 150,000 clones, roughly 84% occurring once; the ten biggest clones make up 4.1%. The sequenced sample was peripheral blood, obtained on day 0 of AZD1222 vaccination. Every receptor here comes from an adult in good health. Each CDR3 is given without its conserved first and last residue.

>TRBJ2-2|TRBV7-9
ASSPRRGLAGYTGELF
>TRBJ2-1|TRBV19
ASSIDRGGNEQF
>TRBJ2-7|TRBV10-3
AISESGTGGYEQY
>TRBJ2-1|TRBV2
ASSEALGRVSLNEQF
>TRBJ1-1|TRBV7-6
ASSLLDGTSRRNTEAF
>TRBJ1-1|TRBV9
ASSVDYAGAEAF
>TRBJ1-6|TRBV30
AWSARDGQPLH
>TRBJ2-1|TRBV5-6
ASSLSRGSNEQF
>TRBJ1-5|TRBV19
ASRNRGRVNQPQH
>TRBJ1-2|TRBV9
ASSVEWTGSRGYT
>TRBJ1-4|TRBV5-4
ASSVGQGDEKLF
>TRBJ2-1|TRBV7-2
ASSPVGLAGGGEQF
>TRBJ2-1|TRBV4-1
ASSQPDRGLVGEQF
>TRBJ2-1|TRBV5-1
ASSVGTGPYNEQF
>TRBJ1-3|TRBV6-5
ASRTADRAGNTIY
>TRBJ2-7|TRBV19
ASSIGGGYYEQY
>TRBJ1-3|TRBV6-1
ASSEARANTIY
>TRBJ2-5|TRBV4-1
ASSQPRGSETQY
>TRBJ1-4|TRBV4-1
ASSQADGPEKLF
>TRBJ1-6|TRBV20-1
SASRGGTGISSYNSPLH
>TRBJ1-4|TRBV19
ASSIGSIYGEKLF
>TRBJ2-7|TRBV12-3/TRBV12-4
ASSLNYEQY